This passage covers 5 T cell receptor beta chains from one sample sequenced in a study of spatial heterogeneity in lung cancer. General study findings and limits: Expanded alpha and beta TCR counts within tumors tracked tumor mutation counts.

Time point indicated: sample taken at primary tumor resection. From the 5' RACE reads, TCRdb called clonotypes with MiXCR, one entry per CDR3 protein. Of about 100,000 distinct CDR3 sequences in the sample, roughly 4.5% were seen once. These receptors are not linked to any known antigen. The sequenced sample was lung tumor tissue, obtained at surgery. Receptor source: a male donor with early-stage non-small cell lung cancer.

In its sample, this clonotype was seen many times. The chain combines TRBV12-3 or TRBV12-4 with TRBJ1-2; D is possibly TRBD1 (6 bases). This CDR3 contains 13 residues. V was pared by 5 bases and J by 7 bases, with 14 bases between. Written as DNA, the CDR3 is TGTGCCAGCAGTGCCACAGGGCTTTCTGGCTACACCTTC. Amino acids: CASSATGLSGYTF.

This clonotype occurred many times. The chain combines TRBV7-2 with TRBJ1-5; D gene ambiguous. V lost 5 bases, J lost 3 bases, and 14 bases lay in between. Germline CDR1 SGHTA, CDR2 FQGNSA. The CDR3 totals 15 residues. CDR3 in DNA: TGTGCCAGCAGCCGCATTAAGTCATCCAATCAGCCCCAGCATTTT. Amino acids: CASSRIKSSNQPQHF.

This clonotype was counted ten times or more. V usage is TRBV6-5 and J usage is TRBJ1-6, with D uncertain. The V and J ends lost 4 bases and 5 bases respectively, with 15 bases between them. This CDR3 contains 16 residues. CDR1 MNHEY and CDR2 SVGAGI come from the germline V gene. CDR3 bases: TGTGCCAGCAGTTCCCCGCCCGGCAGCAATAATTCACCCCTCCACTTT. It yields the protein CASSSPPGSNNSPLHF.

The chain employs TRBV29-1 and TRBJ1-1, with 7 positions matching TRBD1. This CDR3 has 11 amino acids. Unmatched junction bases numbered 9, after V lost 6 bases and J lost 11 bases. Germline CDR1 is SQVTM and CDR2 is ANQGSEA. CDR3 loop: CSVDSRGMAFF. The CDR3 region has the DNA TGCAGCGTGGATTCCAGGGGGATGGCTTTCTTT.

This clonotype was found many times. The chain has TRBV5-1 and TRBJ2-5, with D unclear. V was trimmed by 4 bases and J by 1 base, leaving 17 bases between them. The CDR3 consists of 16 residues. Germline CDR1 SGHRS, CDR2 YFSETQ. CDR3 protein: CASSADSSTLQETQYF. For the CDR3, the DNA is TGCGCCAGCAGCGCGGATAGCTCGACCCTCCAAGAGACCCAGTACTTC.